This T cell receptor beta chain was retrieved from a study of blood T cell repertoires in COVID-19. Study as a whole: The study drew acute and convalescent COVID-19 samples from the United States, Italy and Spain. Nucleic acid was either cDNA or gDNA, and it came from T cells, B-cell-depleted T cells, or PBMCs.

Authors' methods: Amplification with reference gene primers provided the estimates of nucleated cell counts. Repertoires were generated with immunoSEQ multiplex PCR, while TCRdb's copy carries only in-frame clones and drops some. The V and J calls and clone size come from that table; D and trimming were worked out from the DNA. The table lists over 200,000 clones, 80% of them singletons, with around 5.4% in the top ten. The V and J ends lost 4 bases and 4 bases respectively, with 7 bases between them. Germline CDR1 MDHEN, CDR2 SYDVKM. The CDR3 is made up of 12 amino acids. V is TRBV28 and J is TRBJ1-1; D not resolved. Sequencing was carried out using peripheral blood. The receptor comes from a human donor in a cohort sampled during active COVID-19. The CDR3 DNA reads TGTGCCAGCAGTTCCCCCCTCACTGAAGCTTTCTTT. This sequence encodes CASSSPLTEAFF. The entire variable domain, with the rest obtained from reference TRBV28 and TRBJ1-1, is as follows: DVKVTQSSRYLVKRTGEKVFLECVQDMDHENMFWYRQDPGLGLRLIYFSYDVKMKEKGDIPEGYSVSREKKERFSLILESASTNQTSMYLCASSSPLTEAFFGQGTRLTVV.